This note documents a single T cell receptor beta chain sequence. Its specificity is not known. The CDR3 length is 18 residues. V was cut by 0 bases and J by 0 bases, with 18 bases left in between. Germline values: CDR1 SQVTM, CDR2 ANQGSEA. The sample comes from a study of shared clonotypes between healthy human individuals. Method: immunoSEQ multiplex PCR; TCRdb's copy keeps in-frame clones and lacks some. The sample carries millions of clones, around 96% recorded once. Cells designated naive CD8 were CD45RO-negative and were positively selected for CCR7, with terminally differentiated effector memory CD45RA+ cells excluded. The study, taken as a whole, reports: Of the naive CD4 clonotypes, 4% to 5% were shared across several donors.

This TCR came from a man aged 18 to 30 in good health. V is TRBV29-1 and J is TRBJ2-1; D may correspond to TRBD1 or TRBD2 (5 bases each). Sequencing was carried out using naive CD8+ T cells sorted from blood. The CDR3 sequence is CSVEDTGLRESSYNEQFF. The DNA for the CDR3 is TGCAGCGTTGAAGATACGGGGCTACGGGAAAGCTCCTACAATGAGCAGTTCTTC.